This TCR beta chain originates from a study of cytomegalovirus exposure and HLA in healthy donors (dated by TCRdb to about 2017). Broadly, across the study: According to a later analysis, the roughly 120 validation repertoires were produced on the same platform as the 700 or so repertoires of the first cohort. The study aimed to test whether cataloging public T cell receptors could reveal signatures of past pathogen exposure. Along with the roughly 700-subject first cohort, a separate validation cohort of around 120 different subjects was used. High-throughput TCR immunosequencing, statistical association of individual TCRs with disease status, and machine learning were combined to predict cytomegalovirus infection status.

The donors belonged to the validation cohort of over a hundred subjects, which was separate from the roughly 700-subject first cohort. As concerns this clone: Its antigen is currently not known. Base-call qualities are not available, and no considerably larger clone is one nucleotide away.

The method was the immunoSEQ multiplex PCR assay. The original pipeline was this. To diagnose cytomegalovirus status from the catalog of TCR beta chain sequences, a statistical classification framework was built. The clones in this table, taken by TCRdb from immuneACCESS, are in-frame only. Not every clone is retained; where verified, under half of the shortfall comes from an unresolved V gene, and the cause of the rest is unknown. V and J calls and clone size are those listed in that table; D and trimming were worked out from the DNA. This sample gives some 150,000 clones in total; less than 90% of them show up just once. About 20% of the sample goes to the ten largest clones. Findings and caveats that apply to the study as a whole: Subsequent analysis determined that TCRs grouped into clusters in the first cohort also showed a tendency toward co-occurrence across the approximately 120 validation repertoires, and 94% of cluster scores exceeded 0. The authors suggested that the approach could potentially be extended to other disease states and immunological phenotypes. The classifier was reported to diagnose cytomegalovirus status with high specificity and sensitivity in both the original cohort and the validation cohort. The validation cohort had no HLA typing available for a later analysis, so co-occurrence within that cohort was assessed over all 120 or so repertoires. In vitro tests confirmed that a few of the cytomegalovirus-associated TCR beta chains recognize cytomegalovirus antigens. The study gave a list of 150 to 200 TCR beta chains associated with cytomegalovirus. Across donors, most TCR sequences were observed very rarely, whereas some public TCRs were present in many individuals.

For CDR1 and CDR2, the germline V gene lists MNHEY and SVGAGI. Ends trimmed: V by 6 bases, J by 5 bases; bases unmatched to a gene: 6. The CDR3 has 15 amino acids, counting the end cysteine and phenylalanine. The entry retains the CDR3 DNA only, 45 bases that are in frame from base 1. Sequencing was performed on PBMCs. The sequence came from a man between 18 and 29 years old in good health and CMV-seropositive. The chain uses TRBV6-5 and TRBJ2-1; TRBD2 agrees with 11 junctional bases. The CDR3 reads CASRPGTSGDNEQFF. Read as DNA, the sequence is TGTGCCAGCAGACCCGGGACTAGCGGAGACAATGAGCAGTTCTTC.